Here is one T cell receptor (beta chain) with its context. Original data processing: From reference gene primer amplification, estimates of nucleated cell counts were derived. Using immunoSEQ multiplex PCR, the repertoire was profiled, and TCRdb retains in-frame clones only, with some absent. V and J calls and clone size follow that table, whereas D and trimming were derived from the DNA. The data show some 140,000 clones, about four fifths seen once. This sample stems from a study of blood T cell repertoires in COVID-19. In the study overall: Samples representing acute and convalescent COVID-19 were sourced from the United States, Italy and Spain. In each case, the material was cDNA or gDNA derived from T cells, B-cell-depleted T cells, or PBMCs.

What was sequenced was peripheral blood. The sequence was obtained from a woman in her sixties or seventies with acute or convalescent COVID-19.

The DNA of the CDR3 is TGTGCCAGCAGTTTAACCGGGACACCGAACACTGAAGCTTTCTTT. Protein sequence: CASSLTGTPNTEAFF. J is TRBJ1-1 and V is TRBV27; tentatively, D is TRBD1 (6 bases). V was clipped by 2 bases and J by 1 base, with 11 bases between them. The CDR3 is 15 amino acids. CDR1 and CDR2 from the germline V gene are MNHEY and SMNVEV (reference sequence).